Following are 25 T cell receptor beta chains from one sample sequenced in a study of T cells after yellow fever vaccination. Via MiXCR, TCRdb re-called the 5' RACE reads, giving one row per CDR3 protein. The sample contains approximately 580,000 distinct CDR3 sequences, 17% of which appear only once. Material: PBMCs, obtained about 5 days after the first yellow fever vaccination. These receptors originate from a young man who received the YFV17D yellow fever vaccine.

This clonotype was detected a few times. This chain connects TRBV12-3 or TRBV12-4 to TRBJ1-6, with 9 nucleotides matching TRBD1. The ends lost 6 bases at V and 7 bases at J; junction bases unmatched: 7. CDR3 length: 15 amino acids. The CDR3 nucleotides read TGTGCCAGCAGCCCACAGGGGGCGCGAAATTCACCCCTCCACTTT. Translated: CASSPQGARNSPLHF.

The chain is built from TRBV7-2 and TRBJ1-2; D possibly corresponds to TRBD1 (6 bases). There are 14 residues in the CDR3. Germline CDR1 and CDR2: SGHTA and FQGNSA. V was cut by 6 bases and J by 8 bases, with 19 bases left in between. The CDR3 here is CASRTGVGVVGYTF. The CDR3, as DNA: TGTGCCAGCAGGACAGGAGTGGGGGTGGTGGGCTACACCTTC.

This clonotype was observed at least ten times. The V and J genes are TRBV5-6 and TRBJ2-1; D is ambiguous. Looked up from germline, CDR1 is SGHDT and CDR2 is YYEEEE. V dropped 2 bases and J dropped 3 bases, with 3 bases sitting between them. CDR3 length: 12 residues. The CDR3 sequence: CASSFGYNEQFF. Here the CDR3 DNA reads TGTGCCAGCAGCTTCGGCTACAATGAGCAGTTCTTC.

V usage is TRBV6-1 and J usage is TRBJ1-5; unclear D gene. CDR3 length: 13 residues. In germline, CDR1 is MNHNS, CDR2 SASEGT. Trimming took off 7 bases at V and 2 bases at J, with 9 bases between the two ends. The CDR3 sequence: CASTWGGNQPQHF. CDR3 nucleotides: TGTGCCAGCACCTGGGGAGGCAATCAGCCCCAGCATTTT.

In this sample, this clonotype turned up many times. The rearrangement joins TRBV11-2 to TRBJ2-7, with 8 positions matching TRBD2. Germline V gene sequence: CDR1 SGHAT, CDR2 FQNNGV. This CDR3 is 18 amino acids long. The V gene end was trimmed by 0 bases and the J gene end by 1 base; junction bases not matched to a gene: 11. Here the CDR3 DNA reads TGTGCCAGCAGCTTAGATATTAGCGGGGTGGCGGCGTCCTACGAGCAGTACTTC. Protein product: CASSLDISGVAASYEQYF.

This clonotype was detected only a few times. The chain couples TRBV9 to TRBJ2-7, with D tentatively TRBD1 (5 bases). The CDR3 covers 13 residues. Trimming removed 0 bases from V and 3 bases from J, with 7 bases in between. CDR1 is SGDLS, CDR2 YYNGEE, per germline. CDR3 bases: TGTGCCAGCAGCGTAGGACAGAACTACGAGCAGTACTTC. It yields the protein CASSVGQNYEQYF. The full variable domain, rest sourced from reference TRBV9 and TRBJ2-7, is DSGVTQTPKHLITATGQRVTLRCSPRSGDLSVYWYQQSLDQGLQFLIQYYNGEERAKGNILERFSAQQFPDLHSELNLSSLELGDSALYFCASSVGQNYEQYFGPGTRLTVT.

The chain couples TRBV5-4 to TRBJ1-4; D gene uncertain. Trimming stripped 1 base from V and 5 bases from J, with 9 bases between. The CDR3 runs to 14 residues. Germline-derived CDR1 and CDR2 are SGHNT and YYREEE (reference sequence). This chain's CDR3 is CASSLKEINEKLFF. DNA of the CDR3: TGTGCCAGCAGCTTGAAGGAGATAAATGAAAAACTGTTTTTT.

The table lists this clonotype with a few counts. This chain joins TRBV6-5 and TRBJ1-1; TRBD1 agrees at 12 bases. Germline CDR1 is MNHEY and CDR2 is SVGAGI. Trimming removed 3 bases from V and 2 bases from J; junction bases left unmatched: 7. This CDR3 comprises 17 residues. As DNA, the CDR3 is TGTGCCAGCAGTTATTCCGGGACAGGGGGCCCTAACACTGAAGCTTTCTTT. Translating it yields CASSYSGTGGPNTEAFF.

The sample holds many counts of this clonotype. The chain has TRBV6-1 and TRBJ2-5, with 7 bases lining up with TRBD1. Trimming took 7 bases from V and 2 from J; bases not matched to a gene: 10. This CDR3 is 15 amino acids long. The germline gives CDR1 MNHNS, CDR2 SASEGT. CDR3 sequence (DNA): TGTGCCAGCAACGCCCCCGGGACAGTACAAGAGACCCAGTACTTC. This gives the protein CASNAPGTVQETQYF.

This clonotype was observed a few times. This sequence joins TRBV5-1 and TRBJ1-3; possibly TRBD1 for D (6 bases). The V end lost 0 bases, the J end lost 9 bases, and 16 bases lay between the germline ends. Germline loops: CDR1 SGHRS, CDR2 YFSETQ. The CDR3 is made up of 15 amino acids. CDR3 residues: CASSLVGQRESTIYF. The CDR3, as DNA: TGCGCCAGCAGCTTGGTCGGACAGCGGGAATCCACCATATATTTT.

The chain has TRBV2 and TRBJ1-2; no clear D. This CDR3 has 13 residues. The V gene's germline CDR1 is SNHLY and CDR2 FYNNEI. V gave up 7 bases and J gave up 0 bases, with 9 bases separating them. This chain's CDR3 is CASTTDSNYGYTF. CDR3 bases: TGTGCCAGCACCACGGATTCTAACTATGGCTACACCTTC.

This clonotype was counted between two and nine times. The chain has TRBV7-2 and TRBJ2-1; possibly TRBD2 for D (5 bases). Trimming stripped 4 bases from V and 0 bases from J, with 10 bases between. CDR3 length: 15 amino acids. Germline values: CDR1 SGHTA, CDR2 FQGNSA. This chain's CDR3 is CASSSTISSYNEQFF. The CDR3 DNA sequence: TGTGCCAGCAGCTCGACTATCAGCTCCTACAATGAGCAGTTCTTC.

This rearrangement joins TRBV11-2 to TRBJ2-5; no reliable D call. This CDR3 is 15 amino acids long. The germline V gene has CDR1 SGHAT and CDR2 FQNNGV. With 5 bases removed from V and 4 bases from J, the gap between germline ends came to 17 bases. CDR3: CASSRYRAPGETQYF. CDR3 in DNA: TGTGCCAGCAGCAGATACCGGGCCCCGGGAGAGACCCAGTACTTC.

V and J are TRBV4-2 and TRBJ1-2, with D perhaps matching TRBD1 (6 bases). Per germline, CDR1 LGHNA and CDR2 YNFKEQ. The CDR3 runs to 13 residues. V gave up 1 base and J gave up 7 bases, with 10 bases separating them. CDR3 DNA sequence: TGTGCCAGCAGCCAAGGGGCGGGGGCTGGCTACACCTTC. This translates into CASSQGAGAGYTF.

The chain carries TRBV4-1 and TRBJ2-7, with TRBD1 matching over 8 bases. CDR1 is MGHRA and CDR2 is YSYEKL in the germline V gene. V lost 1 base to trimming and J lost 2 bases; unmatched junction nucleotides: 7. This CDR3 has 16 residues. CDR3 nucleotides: TGCGCCAGCAGCCAAGGACAGGGGCTTGGGACCTACGAGCAGTACTTC. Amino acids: CASSQGQGLGTYEQYF.

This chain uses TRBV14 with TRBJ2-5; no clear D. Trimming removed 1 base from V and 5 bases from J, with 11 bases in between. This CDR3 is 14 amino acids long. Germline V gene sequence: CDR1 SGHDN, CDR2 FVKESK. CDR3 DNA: TGTGCCAGCAGCCAAGGGGCCTCCGGGGAGACCCAGTACTTC. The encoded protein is CASSQGASGETQYF. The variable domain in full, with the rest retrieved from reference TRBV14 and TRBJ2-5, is EAGVTQFPSHSVIEKGQTVTLRCDPISGHDNLYWYRRVMGKEIKFLLHFVKESKQDESGMPNNRFLAERTGGTYSTLKVQPAELEDSGVYFCASSQGASGETQYFGPGTRLLVL.

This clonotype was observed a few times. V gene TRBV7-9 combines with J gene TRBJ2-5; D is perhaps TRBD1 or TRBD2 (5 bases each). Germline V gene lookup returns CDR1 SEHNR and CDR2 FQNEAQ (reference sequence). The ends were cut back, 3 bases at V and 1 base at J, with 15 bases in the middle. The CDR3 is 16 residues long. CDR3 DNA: TGTGCCAGCAGCTTTGGGCAGGGAGCTCTCCAAGAGACCCAGTACTTC. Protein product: CASSFGQGALQETQYF. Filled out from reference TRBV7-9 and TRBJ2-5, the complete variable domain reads DTGVSQNPRHKITKRGQNVTFRCDPISEHNRLYWYRQTLGQGPEFLTYFQNEAQLEKSRLLSDRFSAERPKGSFSTLEIQRTEQGDSAMYLCASSFGQGALQETQYFGPGTRLLVL.

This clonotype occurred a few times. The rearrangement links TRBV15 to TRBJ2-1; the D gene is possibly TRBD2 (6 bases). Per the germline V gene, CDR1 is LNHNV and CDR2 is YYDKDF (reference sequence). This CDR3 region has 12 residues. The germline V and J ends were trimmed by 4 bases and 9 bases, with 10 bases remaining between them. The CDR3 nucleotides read TGTGCCACCAGCAAGGGGCGGGGTGAGCAGTTCTTC. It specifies CATSKGRGEQFF. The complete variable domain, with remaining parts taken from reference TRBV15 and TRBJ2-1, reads DAMVIQNPRYQVTQFGKPVTLSCSQTLNHNVMYWYQQKSSQAPKLLFHYYDKDFNNEADTPDNFQSRRPNTSFCFLDIRSPGLGDTAMYLCATSKGRGEQFFGPGTRLTVL.

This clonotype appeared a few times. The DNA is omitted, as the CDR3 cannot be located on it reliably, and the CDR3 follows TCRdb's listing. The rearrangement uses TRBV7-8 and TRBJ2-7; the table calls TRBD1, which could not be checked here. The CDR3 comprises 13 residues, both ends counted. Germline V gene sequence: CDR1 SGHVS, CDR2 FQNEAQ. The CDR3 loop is CASSVGPGDEQYV.

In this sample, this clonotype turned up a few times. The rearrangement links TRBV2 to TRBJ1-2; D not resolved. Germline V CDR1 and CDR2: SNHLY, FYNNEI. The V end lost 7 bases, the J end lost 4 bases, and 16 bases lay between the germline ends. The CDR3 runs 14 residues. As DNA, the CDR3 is TGTGCCAGCACTCGAGGTACCGATGGCTATGGCTACACCTTC. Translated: CASTRGTDGYGYTF.

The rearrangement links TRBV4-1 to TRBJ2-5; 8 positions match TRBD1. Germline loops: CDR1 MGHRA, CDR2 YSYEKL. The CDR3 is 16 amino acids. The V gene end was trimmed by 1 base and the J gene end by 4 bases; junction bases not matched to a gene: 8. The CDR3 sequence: CASSQGPGGGGETQYF. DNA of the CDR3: TGCGCCAGCAGCCAAGGCCCAGGGGGCGGCGGAGAGACCCAGTACTTC.

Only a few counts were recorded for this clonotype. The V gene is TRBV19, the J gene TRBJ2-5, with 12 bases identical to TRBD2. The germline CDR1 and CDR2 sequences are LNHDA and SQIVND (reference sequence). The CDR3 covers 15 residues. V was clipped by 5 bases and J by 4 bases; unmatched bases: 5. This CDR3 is CASSWTSGDGETQYF. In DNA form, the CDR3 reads TGTGCCAGTAGTTGGACTAGCGGGGATGGAGAGACCCAGTACTTC. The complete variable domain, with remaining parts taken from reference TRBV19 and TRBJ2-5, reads DGGITQSPKYLFRKEGQNVTLSCEQNLNHDAMYWYRQDPGQGLRLIYYSQIVNDFQKGDIAEGYSVSREKKESFPLTVTSAQKNPTAFYLCASSWTSGDGETQYFGPGTRLLVL.

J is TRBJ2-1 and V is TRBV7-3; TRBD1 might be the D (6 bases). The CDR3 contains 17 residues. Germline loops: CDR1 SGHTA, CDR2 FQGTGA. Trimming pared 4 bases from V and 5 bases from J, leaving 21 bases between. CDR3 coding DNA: TGTGCCAGCAGCTCACGACCCGACAGGTTAGGGGACAATGAGCAGTTCTTC. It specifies CASSSRPDRLGDNEQFF.

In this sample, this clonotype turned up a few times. The CDR3 DNA sequence: TGTGCCAGCAGCGTGGGGGGGAGCAAAAACATTCAGTACTTC. It encodes CASSVGGSKNIQYF. J is TRBJ2-4 and V is TRBV9; 7 bases are a match to TRBD2. The length of the CDR3 is 14 residues. The junction had 2 bases not matched to a gene; V was cut back by 2 bases and J by 3 bases. CDR1 and CDR2 from the germline V gene are SGDLS and YYNGEE.

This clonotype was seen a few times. CDR3 nucleotides: TGTGCCAGCTCCAGGGTGCCCCAAGAGACCCAGTACTTC. Its protein product is CASSRVPQETQYF. The chain employs TRBV7-9 and TRBJ2-5, with D possibly TRBD1 on 5 matching bases. The germline V and J ends were trimmed by 8 bases and 1 base, with 11 bases remaining between them. Germline values: CDR1 SEHNR, CDR2 FQNEAQ (reference sequence). There are 13 residues in the CDR3.